This T cell receptor (beta chain) was documented in a study of shared clonotypes between healthy human individuals. Across the whole study: There were three CD4 naive, three CD4 memory, two CD8 naive and one CD8 memory plates per donor. Study observations and caveats: In contrast to clonotypes shared by all four donors, non-shared clonotypes had lower generation probabilities.

Points on this clone: Its antigen is currently unknown.

Only CD45RO-negative cells positively selected for CCR7 counted as naive CD8 cells, so terminally differentiated effector memory CD45RA+ cells were excluded. Each of the donors was a healthy adult who was HIV-negative and had not had a recent acute infection or vaccination. Trimming took 0 bases from V and 6 from J; bases not matched to a gene: 4. The CDR3 has 15 residues. The germline gives CDR1 MNHEY, CDR2 SMNVEV (reference sequence). Sequenced by immunoSEQ multiplex PCR; TCRdb stores in-frame clones only, minus some. The sample carries around 1.9 million clones, under 95% recorded once. The receptor was derived from a man aged 18 to 30 in good health. Some clones in this sample may be carry-over from other donors' samples. This rearrangement joins TRBV27 to TRBJ2-4, with 8 bases matching TRBD2. The source material was naive CD8+ T cells from PBMCs. The CDR3 sequence: CASSLSSGTRNIQYF. CDR3 DNA sequence: TGTGCCAGCAGTTTATCTAGCGGGACGAGAAACATTCAGTACTTC.